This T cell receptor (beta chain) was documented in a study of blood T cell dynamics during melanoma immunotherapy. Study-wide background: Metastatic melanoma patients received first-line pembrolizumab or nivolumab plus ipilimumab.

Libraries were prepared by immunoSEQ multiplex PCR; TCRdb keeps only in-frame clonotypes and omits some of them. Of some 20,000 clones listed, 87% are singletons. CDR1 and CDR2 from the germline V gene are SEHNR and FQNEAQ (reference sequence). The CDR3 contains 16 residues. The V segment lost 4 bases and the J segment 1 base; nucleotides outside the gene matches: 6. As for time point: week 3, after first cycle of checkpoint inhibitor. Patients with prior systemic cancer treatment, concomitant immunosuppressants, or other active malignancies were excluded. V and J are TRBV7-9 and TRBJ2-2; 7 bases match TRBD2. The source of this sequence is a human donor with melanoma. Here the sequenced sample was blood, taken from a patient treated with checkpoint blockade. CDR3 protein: CASSSGASGNTGELFF. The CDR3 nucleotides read TGTGCCAGCAGCTCCGGGGCTAGCGGGAACACCGGGGAGCTGTTTTTT.